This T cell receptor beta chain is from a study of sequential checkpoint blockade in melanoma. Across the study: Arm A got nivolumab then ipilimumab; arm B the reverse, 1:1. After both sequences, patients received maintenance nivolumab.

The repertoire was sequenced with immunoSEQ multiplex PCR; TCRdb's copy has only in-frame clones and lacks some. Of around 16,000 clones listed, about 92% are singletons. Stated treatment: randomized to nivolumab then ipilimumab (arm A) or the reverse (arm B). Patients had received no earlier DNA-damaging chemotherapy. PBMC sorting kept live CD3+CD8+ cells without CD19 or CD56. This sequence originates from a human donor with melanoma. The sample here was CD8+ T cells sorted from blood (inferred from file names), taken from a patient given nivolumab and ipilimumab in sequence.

Here the CDR3 DNA reads TGTGCCAGCAGCTTGGCCGGGACAGGGCTTACTGAAGCTTTCTTT. This gives the protein CASSLAGTGLTEAFF. The rearrangement links TRBV5-4 to TRBJ1-1; 9 positions agree with TRBD1. V lost 0 bases to trimming and J lost 5 bases; unmatched junction nucleotides: 5. The germline V gene has CDR1 SGHNT and CDR2 YYREEE (reference sequence). This CDR3 comprises 15 residues.